This T cell receptor beta chain emerged from a study of blood T cell repertoires in COVID-19. Study details: Samples of COVID-19 (acute and convalescent) were obtained from the United States, Italy and Spain. PBMCs, B-cell-depleted T cells, or T cells provided the cDNA or gDNA that made up the material.

Method: immunoSEQ multiplex PCR; TCRdb's copy keeps in-frame clones and lacks some. The table records around 130,000 clones, approximately 86% of them present only once. This CDR3 spans 13 amino acids. Germline trimming cut 6 bases from V and 6 bases from J; bases unmatched to any gene: 6. Germline V gives CDR1 SNHLY, CDR2 FYNNEI. The cohort comprised adults aged about 18 to 89 years residing in approximately 25 US areas. All recovered Cohort 3 donors got two negative PCRs, got clearance, or saw symptom resolution. This TCR came from a woman aged 45 to 65 who had recovered from COVID-19. The chain joins TRBV2 to TRBJ2-7; 9 bases line up with TRBD1. The sequencing sample was made of PBMCs or T cells enriched from blood (not recorded which). The DNA for the CDR3 is TGTGCCAGCAGACCTAAGACAGGGGGCGAGCAGTACTTC. This translates into CASRPKTGGEQYF.